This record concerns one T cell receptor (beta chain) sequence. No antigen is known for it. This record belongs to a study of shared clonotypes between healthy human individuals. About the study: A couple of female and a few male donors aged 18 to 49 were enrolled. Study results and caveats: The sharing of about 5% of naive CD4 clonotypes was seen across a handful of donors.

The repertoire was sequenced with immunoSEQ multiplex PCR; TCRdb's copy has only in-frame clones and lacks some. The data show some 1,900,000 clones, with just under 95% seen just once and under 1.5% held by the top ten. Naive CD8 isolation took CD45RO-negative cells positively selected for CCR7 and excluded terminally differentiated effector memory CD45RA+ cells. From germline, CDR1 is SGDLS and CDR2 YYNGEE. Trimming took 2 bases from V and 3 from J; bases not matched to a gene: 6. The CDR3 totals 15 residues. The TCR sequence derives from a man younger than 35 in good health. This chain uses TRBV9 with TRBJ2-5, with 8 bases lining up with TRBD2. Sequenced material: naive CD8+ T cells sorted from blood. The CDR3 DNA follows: TGTGCCAGCAGCGTCACGGGAGGGGTTAAAGAGACCCAGTACTTC. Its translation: CASSVTGGVKETQYF.